The clone carrying this T cell receptor (beta chain) appeared many times. Its antigen is as yet unknown. The ends lost 5 bases at V and 4 bases at J; junction bases unmatched: 10. CDR3 length: 16 amino acids. Germline V gives CDR1 SNHLY, CDR2 FYNNEI. The data derive from a study of human T cells and chemical hapten exposure. Study-wide background: It was small differences in pooled library volume that mainly caused per-sample TCR yields to vary. Points from the study as a whole: Significantly greater numbers of large CDR3 similarity clusters came from expanded TCRs than from controls.

TCRdb re-derived calls from the RACE reads in MiXCR, one entry per CDR3 protein. The sample lists tens of thousands of distinct CDR3 sequences; 10% to 13% were seen once. Time point described: patch test 3, about 24 weeks after DPC sensitization. Treatment noted: therapeutic diphenylcyclopropenone sensitization with weekly scalp DPC. Ahead of each patch test application, blood was drawn. The donor pool consisted of alopecia patients aged 18 to 70 years, considered suitable for DPC. The chain joins TRBV2 to TRBJ2-2; 7 bases line up with TRBD1. Here the sequenced sample was whole blood, taken in connection with sensitization to the hapten diphenylcyclopropenone (DPC). This TCR derives from a woman aged 50 to 65 with alopecia areata. Some clones in this sample may be carry-over from other donors' samples. CDR3 coding DNA: TGTGCCAGCAGTATCCTCCGGGACAGAGGCACCGGGGAGCTGTTTTTT. Translating gives CASSILRDRGTGELFF.